This TCR beta chain came from a study of shared clonotypes between healthy human individuals. The run depth of the assay was deep. Profiled with immunoSEQ multiplex PCR; TCRdb holds only in-frame clones, not every one. The sample lists 2,500,000 or so clones, 80% to 95% occurring once. The V gene lost 6 bases and the J gene lost 2 bases, with 14 bases spanning the gap. The CDR3 has 14 amino acids. CDR1 and CDR2 from the germline V gene are SGHAT and FQNNGV. The rearrangement joins TRBV11-2 to TRBJ2-7, with a possible D match to TRBD1 (6 bases). The source of this sequence is a man younger than 30 in good health. Some clones in this sample may be carry-over from other donors' samples. Sequencing was done on a sample of naive CD4+ T cells from PBMCs. The subset is: CD45RA+ positively selected. CDR3 protein: CASRIPGQTYEQYF. The DNA for the CDR3 is TGTGCCAGCAGGATACCAGGACAGACCTACGAGCAGTACTTC. Combining the CDR3 with reference TRBV11-2 and TRBJ2-7 gives the whole variable domain EAGVAQSPRYKIIEKRQSVAFWCNPISGHATLYWYQQILGQGPKLLIQFQNNGVVDDSQLPKDRFSAERLKGVDSTLKIQPAKLEDSAVYLCASRIPGQTYEQYFGPGTRLTVT.